These T cell receptor beta chains were read from a single sample in a study of blood T cells in healthy people across ages. Each CDR3 protein is one row after TCRdb ran MiXCR on the 5' RACE reads. Seen here are 650,000 to 900,000 distinct CDR3 sequences, around 68% observed once, and the top ten hold 25% to 35%. Source material: blood. The receptors originated from a man in his thirties or forties in good health. Each CDR3 is given with its conserved first and last residue. Fields, in order: V gene, J gene, clone size, D gene, CDR3 DNA, CDR3 protein. D genes are given only for firm matches. Clone size is stated in some rows and not others, as once, few, many or a class when expanded.

TRBV14	TRBJ1-2	few	NA	TGTGCCAGCAGCCAAGAAGATGGGGGGCACTATGGCTACACCTTC	CASSQEDGGHYGYTF
TRBV11-2	TRBJ2-4	NA	NA	TGTGCCAGCAGCATCAATGGGTCCAAAAACATTCAGTACTTC	CASSINGSKNIQYF
TRBV20-1	TRBJ2-7	NA	TRBD1	TGCAGTGCAGGGGACAGGGGCGAGCAGTACTTC	CSAGDRGEQYF
TRBV20-1	TRBJ2-5	NA	NA	TGCAGTCCTTTATATCGGGCAAGGGTTGAGACCCAGTACTTC	CSPLYRARVETQYF
TRBV29-1	TRBJ2-3	NA	TRBD2	TGCAGCGTGATTATAAGGACTAGCTCCGATACGCAGTATTTT	CSVIIRTSSDTQYF
TRBV7-9	TRBJ2-1	few	TRBD2	TGTGCCAGCAGCCGGTATAGCGGGGGGGATGAGCAGTTCTTC	CASSRYSGGDEQFF
TRBV13	TRBJ2-7	NA	TRBD1	TGTGCCAGCAGTTACGAGGGACAGGGAGCCGACCTCTACGAGCAGTACTTC	CASSYEGQGADLYEQYF
TRBV6-2/TRBV6-3	TRBJ2-3	NA	TRBD2	TGTGCCAGCAGTTCCGGCCTAGCGGGGGCCGGAGATACGCAGTATTTT	CASSSGLAGAGDTQYF
TRBV7-3	TRBJ2-1	NA	NA	TGTGCCAGCAGCTTAACGTCGGACTTTAGCTCCTACAATGAGCAGTTCTTC	CASSLTSDFSSYNEQFF
TRBV4-2	TRBJ2-3	NA	NA	TGTGCCAGCAGCCAAAGTGGGCCGAGCACAGATACGCAGTATTTT	CASSQSGPSTDTQYF
TRBV10-3	TRBJ1-2	few	NA	TGTGCCATCAGTGCAGGGGAACTTTATGGCTACACCTTC	CAISAGELYGYTF
TRBV10-3	TRBJ1-2	once	TRBD1	TGTGCCATCAGTGACAGGGGGCAGGATGGCTACACCTTC	CAISDRGQDGYTF
TRBV20-1	TRBJ2-7	NA	TRBD2	TGCAGTGCTTCGATGTCCAGCGGGGGGGAGCAGTACTTC	CSASMSSGGEQYF
TRBV28	TRBJ2-7	NA	TRBD1	TGTGCCAGCAGCGGGGGACAGGGGAGTTCCTACGAGCAGTACTTC	CASSGGQGSSYEQYF
TRBV10-3	TRBJ2-3	NA	NA	TGTGCCATCAGTGAGGACAGGGAGGCAGATACGCAGTATTTT	CAISEDREADTQYF
TRBV5-1	TRBJ2-7	NA	NA	TGTGCCAGCAGCTTAGTAGGGCAGTACTCCTACGAGCAGTACTTC	CASSLVGQYSYEQYF
TRBV15	TRBJ2-7	few	NA	TGTGCCACCAGCAGAGCTGGGGTTTCCTACGAGCAGTACTTC	CATSRAGVSYEQYF
TRBV20-1	TRBJ2-7	once	TRBD2	TGCAGTGCATCTGGACTAGGCGAGCAGTACTTC	CSASGLGEQYF
TRBV7-2	TRBJ2-7	many	TRBD1	TGTGCCAGCAGCTCCCCCGGGACAGGGAGCTACGAGCAGTACTTC	CASSSPGTGSYEQYF
TRBV7-2	TRBJ1-2	few	TRBD1	TGTGCCAGCAGCTCTGACAGGGGGTATGGCTACACCTTC	CASSSDRGYGYTF
TRBV6-5	TRBJ2-7	NA	TRBD1	TGTGCCAGCAGCTGGTCCCGGGACAGGGCCACTGACGAGCAGTACTTC	CASSWSRDRATDEQYF
TRBV28	TRBJ2-7	few	NA	TGTGCCACCAGCAACGAAAGATACGAGCAGTACTTC	CATSNERYEQYF
TRBV5-1	TRBJ1-2	NA	TRBD1	TGCGCCAGCAGCCTCTCTCCTGGACAGGGGACGGGCTATGGCTACACCTTC	CASSLSPGQGTGYGYTF
TRBV10-3	TRBJ2-3	NA	NA	TGTGCCATCAGTGAGTCAGCGTCCACAGATACGCAGTATTTT	CAISESASTDTQYF
TRBV12-3/TRBV12-4	TRBJ2-5	few	NA	TGTGCCAGCAGTTTAAAGGGGCCTAAGTACTTC	CASSLKGPKYF
TRBV18	TRBJ2-4	NA	TRBD1	TGTGCCAGCTCACCACAGGACAGGAAGCAGTACTTC	CASSPQDRKQYF
TRBV6-2/TRBV6-3	TRBJ2-7	NA	NA	TGTGCCAGCAGTTCCTCCAGCTGGCCGGAGGCTGGGGAGCAGTACTTC	CASSSSSWPEAGEQYF